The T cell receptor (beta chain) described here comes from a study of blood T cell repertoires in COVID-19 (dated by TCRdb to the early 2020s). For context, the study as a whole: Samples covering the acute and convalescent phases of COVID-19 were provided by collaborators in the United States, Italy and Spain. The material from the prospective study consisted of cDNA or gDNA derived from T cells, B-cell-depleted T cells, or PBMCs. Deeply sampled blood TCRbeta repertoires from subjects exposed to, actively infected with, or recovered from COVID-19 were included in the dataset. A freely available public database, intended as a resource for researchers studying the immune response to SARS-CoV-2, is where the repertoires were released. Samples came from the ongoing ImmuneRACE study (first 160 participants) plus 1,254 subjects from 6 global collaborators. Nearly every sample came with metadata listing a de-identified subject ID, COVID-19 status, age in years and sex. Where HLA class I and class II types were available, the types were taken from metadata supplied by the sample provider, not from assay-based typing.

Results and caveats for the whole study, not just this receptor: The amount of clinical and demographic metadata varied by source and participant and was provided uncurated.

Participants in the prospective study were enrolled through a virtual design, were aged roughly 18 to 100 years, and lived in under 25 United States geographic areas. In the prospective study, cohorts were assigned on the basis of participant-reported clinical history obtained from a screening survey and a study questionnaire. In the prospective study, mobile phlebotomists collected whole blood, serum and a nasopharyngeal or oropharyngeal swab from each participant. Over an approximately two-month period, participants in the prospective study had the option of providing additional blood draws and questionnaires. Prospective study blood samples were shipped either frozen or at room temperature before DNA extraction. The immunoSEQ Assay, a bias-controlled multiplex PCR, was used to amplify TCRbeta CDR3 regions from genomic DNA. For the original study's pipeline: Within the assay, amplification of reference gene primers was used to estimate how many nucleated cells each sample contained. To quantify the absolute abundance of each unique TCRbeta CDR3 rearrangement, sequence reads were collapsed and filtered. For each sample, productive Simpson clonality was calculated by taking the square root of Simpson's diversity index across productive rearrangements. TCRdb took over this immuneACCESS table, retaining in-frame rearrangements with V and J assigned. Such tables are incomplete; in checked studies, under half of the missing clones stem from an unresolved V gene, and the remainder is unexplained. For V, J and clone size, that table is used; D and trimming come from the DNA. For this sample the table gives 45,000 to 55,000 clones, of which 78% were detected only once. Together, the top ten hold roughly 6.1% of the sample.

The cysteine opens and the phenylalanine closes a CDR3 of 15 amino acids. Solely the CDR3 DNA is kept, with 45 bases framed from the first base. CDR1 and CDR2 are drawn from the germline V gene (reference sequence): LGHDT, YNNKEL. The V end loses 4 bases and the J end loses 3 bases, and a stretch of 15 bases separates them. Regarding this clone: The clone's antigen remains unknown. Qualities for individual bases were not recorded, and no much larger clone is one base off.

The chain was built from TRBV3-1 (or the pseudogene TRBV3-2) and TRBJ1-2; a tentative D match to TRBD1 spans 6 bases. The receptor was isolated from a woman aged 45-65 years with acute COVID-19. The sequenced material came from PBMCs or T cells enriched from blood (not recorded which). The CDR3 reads CASSRTALADYGYTF. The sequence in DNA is TGTGCCAGCAGCCGGACAGCTTTAGCTGACTATGGCTACACCTTC.